This T cell receptor beta chain was recorded in a study of T-cell memory formation after mild COVID-19. MiXCR, applied by TCRdb to the 5' RACE reads, yields one record per CDR3 protein. The sample comprises 120,000 to 150,000 distinct CDR3 sequences, 11% to 15% of which are singletons, and around 27% rests with the top ten. Note on this clonotype: One junction end disagrees with the germline gene, perhaps due to a read error.

The CDR3 is 14 amino acids. Germline CDR1 is MNHEY and CDR2 is SVGAGI. J is TRBJ2-6 and V is TRBV6-5; 7 nucleotides agree with TRBD1. The TCR comes from an adult woman who had mild COVID-19 (a few samples of this study predate the infection). Cell type and time point are not known. Source material: PBMCs or a T cell subset sorted from them (not recorded which). The CDR3 nucleotides are TGTGCCACCCACAGGGGATCCGGGGCCAACGTCCCTCCTTTC. Translated: CATHRGSGANVPPF.